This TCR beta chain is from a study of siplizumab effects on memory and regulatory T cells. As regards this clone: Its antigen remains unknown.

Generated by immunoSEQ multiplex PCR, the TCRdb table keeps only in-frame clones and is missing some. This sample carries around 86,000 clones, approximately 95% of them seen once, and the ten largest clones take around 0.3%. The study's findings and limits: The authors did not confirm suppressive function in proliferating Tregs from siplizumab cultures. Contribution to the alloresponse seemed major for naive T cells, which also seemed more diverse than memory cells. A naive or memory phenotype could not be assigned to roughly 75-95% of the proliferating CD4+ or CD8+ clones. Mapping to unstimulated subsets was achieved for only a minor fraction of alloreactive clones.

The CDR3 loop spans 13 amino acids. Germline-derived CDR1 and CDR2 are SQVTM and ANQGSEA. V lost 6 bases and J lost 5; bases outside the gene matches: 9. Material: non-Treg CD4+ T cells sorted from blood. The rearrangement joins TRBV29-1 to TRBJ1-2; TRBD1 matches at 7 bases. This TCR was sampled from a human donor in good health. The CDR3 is CSVETGSEYGYTF. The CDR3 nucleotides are TGCAGCGTCGAGACAGGGTCGGAATATGGCTACACCTTC.